This TCR beta chain was observed in a study of radiation and T cells in renal cell carcinoma. General observations from the study: From baseline, blood top tumor clonotypes peaked at 2 weeks post-radiation.

Only in-frame clones appear in the TCRdb table, and some are missing; sequencing was by immunoSEQ multiplex PCR. The table records around 45,000 clones, around four fifths of them present only once. This clone was seen at least ten times. Its specificity is unknown. V lost 3 bases and J 4 bases, leaving 22 bases between the germline ends. There are 17 residues in the CDR3. CDR1 GTSNPN and CDR2 SVGIG come from the germline V gene (reference sequence). Time point specified: blood 4 weeks post-SBRT, at nephrectomy. Treatment denoted: 15 Gy SBRT to primary tumor, nephrectomy 4 weeks later. Nephrectomy followed 15 Gy stereotactic body radiation by 4 weeks. Blood was sampled at baseline, 2 weeks and 4 weeks after SBRT.

The sequencing used blood, collected from a patient whose treatment included radiotherapy and nephrectomy. This receptor was identified in a woman aged 70 to 79 with renal cell carcinoma. The V gene is TRBV30, the J gene TRBJ1-3; D call uncertain. The CDR3 sequence is CAWRSPPYRGGGNTIYF. CDR3 DNA sequence: TGTGCCTGGAGATCCCCCCCTTACCGTGGAGGGGGAAACACCATATATTTT.